Listed here is a single T cell receptor beta chain. The data originate from a study of patients and donors after allogeneic stem cell transplantation. The CDR3 is 14 residues long. V lost 3 bases, J lost 2 bases, and 12 bases lay in between. The V gene's germline CDR1 is DFQATT and CDR2 SNEGSKA (reference sequence). TCRdb re-analysed the RT-PCR reads in MiXCR, keeping a single row per CDR3 protein. The table shows roughly 960,000 distinct CDR3 sequences, with roughly 18% occurring only once. This receptor was taken from a human donor who was either an allogeneic HSCT recipient or a stem cell or donor lymphocyte infusion donor (not recorded which). It is not recorded whose cells these are; they may come from a transplant donor. The chain links TRBV20-1 to TRBJ2-3; possible D gene TRBD2, 6 bases. Sequenced sample: blood, either unsorted or a sorted T cell fraction (not recorded which). The CDR3 loop reads CSASGGLNTDTQYF. The CDR3 DNA follows: TGCAGTGCTAGCGGGGGTCTTAACACAGATACGCAGTATTTT.